These T cell receptor beta chains were read from a single sample in a study of cytomegalovirus exposure and HLA in healthy donors. Repertoires were generated with immunoSEQ multiplex PCR, while TCRdb's copy carries only in-frame clones and drops some. The data show some 170,000 clones, roughly 80% seen once. Sequenced: PBMCs. These receptor sequences come from a man in his fifties in good health and CMV-seropositive. Both conserved end residues are trimmed from each CDR3.

J: TRBJ2-7
V: TRBV6-5
CDR3: ASSQRTGMSEQY

J: TRBJ2-1
V: TRBV18
CDR3: ASLEREFVNEQF

J: TRBJ2-3
V: TRBV5-6
CDR3: ASSLAEITDTQY

J: TRBJ1-3
V: TRBV7-6
CDR3: ASSLGGSSGNTIY

J: TRBJ1-6
V: TRBV15
CDR3: ATSRRQGVYNSPLH

J: TRBJ1-2
V: TRBV25-1
CDR3: ASSSPGTGVYGYT

J: TRBJ1-6
V: TRBV28
CDR3: ASQEQGAAYNSPLH

J: TRBJ1-2
V: TRBV28
CDR3: ASSSPTGIGNYGYT

J: TRBJ2-1
V: TRBV4-3
CDR3: ASSQDGPGNNEQF

J: TRBJ2-2
V: TRBV4-2
CDR3: ASSQVGTRGASTGELF

J: TRBJ1-2
V: TRBV7-3
CDR3: ASSLRGDNYGYT

J: TRBJ2-1
V: TRBV6-6
CDR3: ASSPTSGRANEQF

J: TRBJ2-3
V: TRBV6-1
CDR3: ASRGITDTQY

J: TRBJ1-1
V: TRBV2
CDR3: ATLDTGSTEAF

J: TRBJ1-6
V: TRBV7-6
CDR3: ASSLVGQGRSPLH

J: TRBJ2-7
V: TRBV25-1
CDR3: ASSAVVGAGVSNEQY

J: TRBJ1-2
V: TRBV4-3
CDR3: ASSQDRKGEDGYT

J: TRBJ2-5
V: TRBV7-3
CDR3: ASSTTGGGPETQY

J: TRBJ1-2
V: TRBV27
CDR3: ASSLSIGGYGYT

J: TRBJ1-1
V: TRBV28
CDR3: ASSLSKSGGLDTEAF

J: TRBJ1-3
V: TRBV6-5
CDR3: ASTKDGSSGNTIY

J: TRBJ2-6
V: TRBV7-9
CDR3: ASSLPAGGASGANVLT

J: TRBJ2-1
V: TRBV7-2
CDR3: ASSSDRGSYNEQF